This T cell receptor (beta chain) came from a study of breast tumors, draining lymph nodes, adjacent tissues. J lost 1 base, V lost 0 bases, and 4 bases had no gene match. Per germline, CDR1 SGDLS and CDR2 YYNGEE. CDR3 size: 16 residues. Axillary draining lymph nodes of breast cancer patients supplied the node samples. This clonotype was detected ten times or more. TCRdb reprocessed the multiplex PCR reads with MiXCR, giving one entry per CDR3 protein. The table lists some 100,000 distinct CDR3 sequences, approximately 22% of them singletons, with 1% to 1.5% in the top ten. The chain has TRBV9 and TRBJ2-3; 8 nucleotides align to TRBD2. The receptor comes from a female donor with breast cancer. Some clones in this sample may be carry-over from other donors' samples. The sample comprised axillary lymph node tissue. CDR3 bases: TGTGCCAGCAGCGTAGCCCCGCGGGGGGGCACAGATACGCAGTATTTT. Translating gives CASSVAPRGGTDTQYF.